Below are 28 T cell receptor beta chains sequenced from a single sample in a study of T cells after yellow fever vaccination. TCRdb redid the calling of the 5' RACE reads with MiXCR, one entry per CDR3 protein. The sample shows about 310,000 distinct CDR3 sequences, around 3.9% of them seen only once. This specimen was PBMCs, taken on the day of the yellow fever booster vaccination. These TCRs come from a man aged 18 to 29 who received the YFV17D yellow fever vaccine.

This clonotype was seen a few times. The gene calls are TRBV5-6 and TRBJ2-5, with D unclear. The CDR3 is 14 residues long. Trimming shortened V by 1 base and J by 4 bases, and 11 bases separated the two germline ends. Germline CDR1 is SGHDT and CDR2 is YYEEEE. The CDR3 DNA follows: TGTGCCAGCAGCTTGTATCTGGTGGGAGAGACCCAGTACTTC. Translated, it gives CASSLYLVGETQYF.

The CDR3 region is CASGREGGTEAFF. The CDR3 nucleotides are TGTGCTAGTGGCCGAGAAGGCGGGACTGAAGCTTTCTTT. The gene calls are TRBV12-5 and TRBJ1-1; D call uncertain. Germline V gene data show CDR1 as LGHNT and CDR2 as FRNRAP. Trimming pared 6 bases from V and 5 bases from J, leaving 13 bases between. This CDR3 is 13 amino acids long.

This clonotype was counted at least ten times. This chain uses TRBV4-3 with TRBJ2-3, with D perhaps TRBD2 (5 bases). The CDR3 sequence is 13 residues long. Trimming stripped 0 bases from V and 9 bases from J, with 10 bases between. Germline V CDR1 and CDR2: LGHNA, YSLEER. The CDR3 sequence is CASSQDRTGTQYF. In nucleotides, the CDR3 is TGCGCCAGCAGCCAAGATAGAACGGGAACGCAGTATTTT.

Many counts were recorded for this clonotype. The genes are TRBV6-5 and TRBJ1-5, with 9 bases aligning to TRBD1. CDR1 and CDR2 from the germline V gene are MNHEY and SVGAGI. The CDR3 contains 14 residues. V gave up 5 bases and J gave up 8 bases; unmatched junction bases: 7. The CDR3 is CASSRTGEFEPQHF. The CDR3 DNA follows: TGTGCCAGCAGTAGGACAGGGGAGTTTGAGCCCCAGCATTTT.

The rearrangement uses TRBV6-5 and TRBJ2-5; 11 bases agree with TRBD2. The CDR3 is 19 residues long. Trimming removed 0 bases from V and 5 bases from J; junction bases left unmatched: 14. Germline CDR1 reads MNHEY; CDR2 reads SVGAGI. The CDR3 protein is CASSYSNRIAGGRWETQYF. As DNA, the CDR3 is TGTGCCAGCAGTTACTCGAATCGAATAGCGGGGGGGCGTTGGGAGACCCAGTACTTC.

This clonotype was observed at least ten times. This rearrangement joins TRBV12-3 or TRBV12-4 to TRBJ2-5; TRBD1 aligns across 7 bases. Losses at the gene ends were 5 bases for V and 1 base for J; bases not matched to a gene: 7. The CDR3 is 15 amino acids. In nucleotides, the CDR3 is TGTGCCAGCAGTAGAAACAGGGGCCTCCAAGAGACCCAGTACTTC. Translated, it gives CASSRNRGLQETQYF.

This clonotype was seen a handful of times. The rearrangement links TRBV6-2 or TRBV6-3 to TRBJ1-5, with TRBD1 as a possible D gene (5 bases). The CDR3 runs 14 residues. Germline CDR1 MNHEY, CDR2 SVGEGT. Between the trimmed V and J ends, which lost 6 bases and 4 bases, there was a span of 13 bases. The CDR3 reads CASRLRGTNQPQHF. As DNA, the CDR3 is TGTGCCAGCAGACTAAGGGGCACTAATCAGCCCCAGCATTTT.

This clonotype appeared many times. The chain combines TRBV5-1 with TRBJ2-7, with D possibly matching TRBD1 (6 bases). Between the trimmed V and J ends, which lost 0 bases and 6 bases, there was a span of 13 bases. There are 14 residues in the CDR3. From germline, CDR1 is SGHRS and CDR2 YFSETQ. CDR3 DNA sequence: TGCGCCAGCAGCTTGGATCCAGGGGCGGGCGAGCAGTACTTC. Residues: CASSLDPGAGEQYF.

The chain joins TRBV5-1 to TRBJ1-4; tentative D call: TRBD1 (5 bases). This CDR3 spans 13 amino acids. Germline loops: CDR1 SGHRS, CDR2 YFSETQ. Trimming took 2 bases from V and 14 from J, leaving 16 bases between them. The CDR3: CASSFQGSGVLFF. For the CDR3, the DNA is TGCGCCAGCAGCTTTCAGGGCTCCGGTGTTCTGTTTTTT.

This clonotype was seen only a few times. This chain's CDR3 is CSASRGRGVLYTEAFF. The CDR3 DNA reads TGCAGTGCTAGCCGCGGGAGGGGGGTATTGTACACTGAAGCTTTCTTT. The chain is built from TRBV20-1 and TRBJ1-1; a possible D gene is TRBD1 (6 bases). This CDR3 contains 16 residues. Germline assignment: CDR1 DFQATT and CDR2 SNEGSKA (reference sequence). V was clipped by 3 bases and J by 3 bases, with 20 bases between them.

This clonotype was seen ten or more times. This chain joins TRBV9 and TRBJ1-2; the D is unclear. With 0 bases removed from V and 4 bases from J, the gap between germline ends came to 10 bases. The CDR3 runs to 14 residues. Germline values: CDR1 SGDLS, CDR2 YYNGEE. CDR3 sequence (DNA): TGTGCCAGCAGCGTAGAGCCAGAGCCCTATGGCTACACCTTC. It codes for CASSVEPEPYGYTF.

This clonotype was picked up many times. The V gene is TRBV20-1, the J gene TRBJ1-2; TRBD1 agrees at 8 bases. The CDR3 has 14 amino acids. V lost 6 bases, J lost 0 bases, and 6 bases stayed unmatched. Per the germline V gene, CDR1 is DFQATT and CDR2 is SNEGSKA (reference sequence). The CDR3 spells CSAGHRGSNYGYTF. CDR3 bases: TGCAGTGCCGGACACAGGGGGTCTAACTATGGCTACACCTTC.

This clonotype was seen many times. The V call is TRBV7-2, the J call TRBJ2-7, with 9 bases identical to TRBD1. The length of the CDR3 is 15 residues. J was trimmed by 3 bases and V by 6 bases; bases with no gene match: 9. Germline CDR1 reads SGHTA; CDR2 reads FQGNSA. CDR3: CASSIGTGKSYEQYF. The CDR3 DNA reads TGTGCCAGCAGTATCGGGACAGGGAAGAGCTACGAGCAGTACTTC.

This clonotype was detected ten times or more. This CDR3 is CASSPYRVYNEQFF. The CDR3 nucleotides are TGTGCCAGCAGCCCCTACCGGGTTTACAATGAGCAGTTCTTC. The chain couples TRBV7-9 to TRBJ2-1; no clear D. V lost 5 bases and J 4 bases, leaving 12 bases between the germline ends. Germline V gives CDR1 SEHNR, CDR2 FQNEAQ (reference sequence). This CDR3 has 14 residues.

Many counts were recorded for this clonotype. The chain links TRBV7-3 to TRBJ2-1; maybe TRBD2 (6 bases). V dropped 2 bases and J dropped 7 bases, with 15 bases sitting between them. Germline CDR1 and CDR2: SGHTA and FQGTGA. The CDR3 is 15 residues long. In DNA, the CDR3 is TGTGCCAGCAGCTTACTGGCGGGATCTGGAAATGAGCAGTTCTTC. Amino acid sequence: CASSLLAGSGNEQFF.

In this sample, this clonotype turned up a few times. V usage is TRBV20-1 and J usage is TRBJ2-5; TRBD2 matches 14 bases. The J segment lost 4 bases and the V segment lost 5 bases, leaving 12 bases of the junction unmatched. Germline V gene data show CDR1 as DFQATT and CDR2 as SNEGSKA (reference sequence). CDR3 length: 17 amino acids. The CDR3 DNA is TGCAGTGCTCGCCGACTAGCGGGGGGGAGGTTGTTAGAGACCCAGTACTTC. This gives the protein CSARRLAGGRLLETQYF.

The rearrangement uses TRBV6-2 or TRBV6-3 and TRBJ1-5; D is unresolved. CDR1 and CDR2 from the germline V gene are MNHEY and SVGEGT. The CDR3 consists of 13 residues. With 6 bases removed from V and 0 bases from J, the gap between germline ends came to 6 bases. CDR3 loop: CASSKYSNQPQHF. The CDR3 DNA reads TGTGCCAGCAGCAAATATAGCAATCAGCCCCAGCATTTT.

The chain combines TRBV11-1 with TRBJ2-5, with TRBD2 identical over 12 bases. V lost 4 bases, J lost 5 bases, and 14 bases stayed unmatched. This CDR3 has 18 residues. Germline V gene lookup returns CDR1 SGHAT and CDR2 FQDESV (reference sequence). The CDR3 coding sequence is TGTGCCAGCAGCTCCCCCCCTAGCGGGGGGGTAAACCGGGAGACCCAGTACTTC. This gives the protein CASSSPPSGGVNRETQYF. The full variable domain, completed using reference TRBV11-1 and TRBJ2-5, is EAEVAQSPRYKITEKSQAVAFWCDPISGHATLYWYRQILGQGPELLVQFQDESVVDDSQLPKDRFSAERLKGVDSTLKIQPAELGDSAMYLCASSSPPSGGVNRETQYFGPGTRLLVL.

This clonotype was recorded a few times. The chain uses TRBV5-1 and TRBJ1-1; D gene uncertain. The V end was cut by 4 bases, the J end by 5 bases, with 21 bases between. Germline V lookup: CDR1 SGHRS, CDR2 YFSETQ. The CDR3 runs to 16 residues. The CDR3 sequence is CASSQRGIAPRTEAFF. The CDR3 DNA reads TGCGCCAGCAGCCAAAGAGGTATCGCCCCTAGAACTGAAGCTTTCTTT. The whole variable domain, filled in from reference TRBV5-1 and TRBJ1-1, reads KAGVTQTPRYLIKTRGQQVTLSCSPISGHRSVSWYQQTPGQGLQFLFEYFSETQRNKGNFPGRFSGRQFSNSRSEMNVSTLELGDSALYLCASSQRGIAPRTEAFFGQGTRLTVV.

This clonotype was detected a few times. The chain combines TRBV19 with TRBJ2-4; perhaps TRBD1 as D (5 bases). V lost 6 bases and J 0 bases, leaving 6 bases between the germline ends. This CDR3 region has 13 residues. Germline CDR1 is LNHDA and CDR2 is SQIVND (reference sequence). Here the CDR3 DNA reads TGTGCCAGTAGGACAGAAGCCAAAAACATTCAGTACTTC. Protein: CASRTEAKNIQYF.

The rearrangement uses TRBV20-1 and TRBJ2-4; D not resolved. The germline CDR1 and CDR2 sequences are DFQATT and SNEGSKA (reference sequence). This CDR3 comprises 13 residues. Trimming took 2 bases from V and 0 from J, leaving 5 bases between them. CDR3 DNA: TGCAGTGCTAGACTTGTAGCCAAAAACATTCAGTACTTC. It specifies CSARLVAKNIQYF.

This clonotype came up a few times. The chain links TRBV6-4 to TRBJ2-7; D ambiguous. Per the germline V gene, CDR1 is MRHNA and CDR2 is SNTAGT. V lost 0 bases to trimming and J lost 2 bases, with 2 bases between them. This CDR3 has 12 residues. The DNA of the CDR3 is TGTGCCAGCAGTGACTCCCCCTACGAGCAGTACTTC. It codes for CASSDSPYEQYF.

This clonotype was observed a few times. The chain employs TRBV5-1 and TRBJ2-3; 8 positions match TRBD2. This CDR3 is 14 amino acids long. V trimming: 5 bases; J trimming: 2 bases; junction bases outside the gene matches: 4. CDR1 is SGHRS, CDR2 YFSETQ, per germline. The CDR3 region is CASSSAGDTDTQYF. In nucleotides, the CDR3 is TGCGCCAGCAGTTCAGCGGGGGACACAGATACGCAGTATTTT.

The chain carries TRBV6-5 and TRBJ2-5; the D call may be TRBD1 or TRBD2 (5 bases each). Germline CDR1 MNHEY, CDR2 SVGAGI. The CDR3 contains 16 residues. V was pared by 0 bases and J by 4 bases, with 15 bases between. CDR3 in amino acids: CASSYSPPGRGETQYF. DNA of the CDR3: TGTGCCAGCAGTTACTCGCCGCCGGGAAGGGGAGAGACCCAGTACTTC.

This clonotype was observed at least ten times. The CDR3 is CASSFSSGAQETQYF. The CDR3 bases are TGTGCCAGCAGTTTTTCCAGTGGGGCCCAAGAGACCCAGTACTTC. V gene TRBV12-3 or TRBV12-4 combines with J gene TRBJ2-5; perhaps TRBD1 as D (5 bases). The CDR3 spans 15 residues. Trimming took off 3 bases at V and 1 base at J, with 12 bases between the two ends.

This clonotype was counted ten times or more. The rearrangement joins TRBV5-1 to TRBJ2-2; TRBD1 might be the D (5 bases). Trimming took off 7 bases at V and 9 bases at J, with 13 bases between the two ends. Looked up from germline, CDR1 is SGHRS and CDR2 is YFSETQ. The CDR3 sequence is 12 residues long. CDR3 in amino acids: CASGKGSRELFF. The DNA for the CDR3 is TGCGCCAGCGGAAAGGGGTCGAGGGAGCTGTTTTTT.

This clonotype showed up many times. V is TRBV6-6 and J is TRBJ1-5; no clear D gene. This CDR3 has 16 amino acids. In germline, CDR1 is MNHNY, CDR2 SVGAGI (reference sequence). V shed 7 bases and J shed 4 bases, with 20 bases lying between them. CDR3 amino acids: CASTKDGYGLNQPQHF. Here the CDR3 DNA reads TGTGCCAGCACCAAAGACGGCTACGGGTTAAATCAGCCCCAGCATTTT.

The DNA for the CDR3 is TGCAGTGCTAGTGACGGGCAGGGCTATGAGCAGTTCTTC. Translated, it gives CSASDGQGYEQFF. V usage is TRBV20-1 and J usage is TRBJ2-1; the D gene is possibly TRBD1 (5 bases). V was cut by 3 bases and J by 8 bases, with 14 bases left in between. CDR1 and CDR2 (germline): DFQATT, SNEGSKA (reference sequence). This CDR3 has 13 amino acids.